The 20 T cell receptor beta chains below all came from one sample that was sequenced in a study of regulatory T cells in long-lasting Graves disease. Investigators prepared the TCR beta libraries by applying iRepertoire HTBI primers and Arm-PCR of CDR3 regions. Using its own MiXCR run on the multiplex PCR reads, TCRdb lists one record per CDR3 protein. Of 300,000 to 400,000 distinct CDR3 sequences listed, 16% are singletons. Time point denoted: newly diagnosed GD, antithyroid drugs for less than 3 months. The authors made the TCR library using RNA they extracted from PBMCs. These same data were also listed under a study on T cells in Graves' hyperthyroidism and ophthalmopathy.

The sequences come from peripheral blood mononuclear cells (PBMCs), collected at new diagnosis, from a patient treated with antithyroid drugs. These receptor sequences come from a man aged 40-49 years with Graves disease.

The chain recombines TRBV27 with TRBJ2-1; TRBD1 matches at 9 bases. J gave up 6 bases and V 3 bases, and 3 bases lay outside the gene matches. The CDR3 length is 14 residues. Germline CDR1 and CDR2: MNHEY and SMNVEV (reference sequence). CDR3 in DNA: TGTGCCAGCAGTTTGGGGACAGGGCGCAATGAGCAGTTCTTC. Its protein product is CASSLGTGRNEQFF.

The chain carries TRBV5-1 and TRBJ2-7, with D possibly TRBD2 on 5 matching bases. The germline CDR1 and CDR2 sequences are SGHRS and YFSETQ. The CDR3 is made up of 18 amino acids. Deletions cut 0 bases from V and 2 bases from J, with 21 bases between. The CDR3 here is CASSLESARTAWTYEQYF. Here the CDR3 DNA reads TGCGCCAGCAGCTTGGAAAGTGCCCGGACTGCTTGGACCTACGAGCAGTACTTC.

CDR3 amino acids: CASSQRGGFDEQYF. As DNA, the CDR3 is TGTGCCAGCAGCCAGCGGGGGGGTTTCGACGAGCAGTACTTC. The chain employs TRBV4-2 and TRBJ2-7; TRBD2 agrees at 9 bases. The V gene end was trimmed by 3 bases and the J gene end by 5 bases; junction bases not matched to a gene: 5. Germline V lookup: CDR1 LGHNA, CDR2 YNFKEQ. The CDR3 is made up of 14 amino acids.

This clonotype has a handful of counts. V is TRBV6-5 and J is TRBJ1-2; TRBD1 matches at 8 bases. The germline V gene encodes CDR1 MNHEY and CDR2 SVGAGI. V lost 2 bases and J lost 6; bases outside the gene matches: 8. CDR3 length equals 15 residues. The CDR3 protein is CASSYTPGQGHGYTF. CDR3 coding DNA: TGTGCCAGCAGTTACACCCCCGGACAGGGACATGGCTACACCTTC.

Details on this clonotype: A much larger clonotype is one base distant, so this may be a read error. The V gene is TRBV6-2 or TRBV6-3, the J gene TRBJ2-5; 9 nucleotides match TRBD1. This CDR3 has 15 amino acids. The J segment lost 5 bases and the V segment lost 0 bases, leaving 4 bases of the junction unmatched. Germline CDR1 reads MNHEY; CDR2 reads SVGEGT. CDR3 amino acids: CASSYSGQGVETQYF. The CDR3 nucleotides read TGTGCCAGCAGTTACTCGGGACAGGGAGTGGAGACCCAGTACTTC.

This chain uses TRBV3-1 with TRBJ1-2, with D tentatively TRBD1 (6 bases). The V end lost 0 bases, the J end lost 7 bases, and 9 bases lay between the germline ends. CDR1 is LGHDT, CDR2 YNNKEL, per germline (reference sequence). The CDR3 consists of 13 residues. The CDR3 protein is CASSQEGRGGYTF. The CDR3 bases are TGTGCCAGCAGCCAAGAGGGCAGGGGTGGCTACACCTTC.

The V call is TRBV18, the J call TRBJ1-1, with 10 bases that match TRBD1. CDR3 length: 16 amino acids. The germline gives CDR1 KGHSH, CDR2 LQKENI. V trimming: 3 bases; J trimming: 0 bases; junction bases outside the gene matches: 4. The CDR3 DNA reads TGTGCCAGCTCACCCCGGGGGACAGGGGTGAACACTGAAGCTTTCTTT. Translated, it gives CASSPRGTGVNTEAFF.

This clonotype has at least ten counts. V is TRBV24-1 and J is TRBJ2-5; D gene ambiguous. Per germline, CDR1 KGHDR and CDR2 SFDVKD. The V end lost 2 bases, the J end lost 7 bases, and 7 bases lay between the germline ends. The CDR3 runs to 12 residues. CDR3 sequence reads: CATSDSGATQYF. In nucleotides, the CDR3 is TGTGCCACCAGTGATTCAGGTGCGACCCAGTACTTC.

This clonotype came up a few times. The chain joins TRBV12-5 to TRBJ2-7; no clear D. From germline, CDR1 is LGHNT and CDR2 FRNRAP. The CDR3 has 14 residues. Between the trimmed V and J ends, which lost 2 bases and 5 bases, there was a span of 13 bases. The chain's CDR3 is CASGLFPGRDEQYF. CDR3 sequence (DNA): TGTGCTAGTGGTTTGTTCCCGGGCCGTGACGAGCAGTACTTC. The full variable domain, in which reference TRBV12-5 and TRBJ2-7 provide the parts outside the CDR3, is DARVTQTPRHKVTEMGQEVTMRCQPILGHNTVFWYRQTMMQGLELLAYFRNRAPLDDSGMPKDRFSAEMPDATLATLKIQPSEPRDSAVYFCASGLFPGRDEQYFGPGTRLTVT.

This clonotype was counted at least ten times. V gene TRBV12-3 or TRBV12-4 combines with J gene TRBJ1-5; D possibly corresponds to TRBD1 (6 bases). This CDR3 contains 14 residues. The ends were cut back, 5 bases at V and 9 bases at J, with 17 bases in the middle. The CDR3 region has the DNA TGTGCCAGCAGTACAGGGTCCCCAAGTGCGCCCCAGCATTTT. Translating it yields CASSTGSPSAPQHF.

This clonotype has at least ten counts. The rearrangement joins TRBV6-1 to TRBJ1-5; D call uncertain. Looked up from germline, CDR1 is MNHNS and CDR2 is SASEGT. The CDR3 contains 15 residues. Trimming left V 4 bases short and J 6 bases short, with 16 bases between. CDR3 sequence reads: CASSGNVAISQPQHF. As DNA, the CDR3 is TGTGCCAGCAGTGGAAACGTGGCAATAAGTCAGCCCCAGCATTTT.

The chain joins TRBV18 to TRBJ1-1, with 8 bases aligning to TRBD1. From germline, CDR1 is KGHSH and CDR2 LQKENI. V gave up 0 bases and J gave up 5 bases; unmatched junction bases: 8. The CDR3 length is 16 residues. This CDR3 is CASSPPFTGGYTEAFF. The CDR3 nucleotides read TGTGCCAGCTCACCACCATTCACAGGGGGGTATACTGAAGCTTTCTTT.

This chain joins TRBV19 and TRBJ2-2; TRBD2 matches at 8 bases. The CDR3 covers 13 residues. The germline V gene encodes CDR1 LNHDA and CDR2 SQIVND (reference sequence). The V and J ends lost 9 bases and 4 bases, in that order; junction bases with no gene match: 4. CDR3 sequence reads: CASRGGPTGELFF. The CDR3 DNA reads TGTGCCAGCCGCGGGGGGCCCACCGGGGAGCTGTTTTTT.

This clonotype was counted a few times. V and J are TRBV9 and TRBJ2-3; 11 nucleotides align to TRBD2. The J segment lost 5 bases and the V segment lost 5 bases, leaving 7 bases of the junction unmatched. The germline CDR1 and CDR2 sequences are SGDLS and YYNGEE. The CDR3 runs to 15 residues. As DNA, the CDR3 is TGTGCCAGCAGTGATGGGACTAGCGGCCTAGATACGCAGTATTTT. Amino acids: CASSDGTSGLDTQYF.

This clonotype was picked up a small number of times. The rearrangement uses TRBV5-1 and TRBJ1-1; D ambiguous. Germline CDR1 reads SGHRS; CDR2 reads YFSETQ. CDR3 length: 14 amino acids. The V end lost 3 bases, the J end lost 5 bases, and 14 bases lay between the germline ends. CDR3 amino acids: CASSSSGGWTEAFF. CDR3 bases: TGCGCCAGCAGCTCTTCCGGTGGGTGGACTGAAGCTTTCTTT.

This clonotype was found a few times. The V and J genes are TRBV6-9 and TRBJ1-3, with D possibly matching TRBD1 (5 bases). The V gene's germline CDR1 is MNHGY and CDR2 SVAAGI. The V gene lost 3 bases and the J gene lost 7 bases, with 16 bases spanning the gap. This CDR3 contains 15 residues. CDR3 loop: CASSYIGGLVNTIYF. CDR3 in DNA: TGTGCCAGCAGTTACATCGGGGGTCTTGTGAACACCATATATTTT.

This clonotype was seen repeatedly, ten times or more. The chain links TRBV10-3 to TRBJ1-1; D uncertain. The V gene lost 8 bases and the J gene lost 1 base, with 14 bases spanning the gap. The CDR3 length is 14 residues. The V gene's germline CDR1 is ENHRY and CDR2 SYGVKD. CDR3 sequence reads: CAIAREQRNTEAFF. The CDR3, as DNA: TGTGCCATCGCTCGGGAACAGCGGAACACTGAAGCTTTCTTT.

With regard to this clonotype: The CDR3 carries no conserved terminal phenylalanine or tryptophan, so it likely arises from a read error. The rearrangement joins TRBV12-3 or TRBV12-4 to TRBJ2-7; TRBD2 matches 9 bases. The CDR3 is 14 residues long. The V segment lost 4 bases and the J segment 4 bases; nucleotides outside the gene matches: 5. The CDR3 DNA reads TGTGCCAGCAGTTCGCAGAGCGGGGGGTACGAGCAGTACCTC. This gives the protein CASSSQSGGYEQYL.

This clonotype was counted ten times or more. V gene TRBV7-2 combines with J gene TRBJ2-4; D unclear. This CDR3 region has 11 residues. V shed 4 bases and J shed 10 bases, with 8 bases lying between them. Per germline, CDR1 SGHTA and CDR2 FQGNSA. CDR3 coding DNA: TGTGCCAGCAGCTCGCCGGGTATTCAGTACTTC. Protein: CASSSPGIQYF.

This clonotype was counted many times. The chain uses TRBV20-1 and TRBJ2-7; D tentatively fits TRBD1 or TRBD2 (5 bases each). The germline V gene encodes CDR1 DFQATT and CDR2 SNEGSKA (reference sequence). The CDR3 is 14 amino acids. The V end lost 1 base, the J end lost 0 bases, and 10 bases lay between the germline ends. CDR3 in amino acids: CSARVNGASYEQYF. CDR3 bases: TGCAGTGCTAGAGTAAACGGGGCCTCCTACGAGCAGTACTTC.